This T cell receptor (beta chain) emerged from a study of T cell responses to AZD1222 COVID-19 vaccine. Broader study findings: Seropositive at baseline were only a handful of AZD1222 recipients. Reports say nearly half of spike-specific TCRs go after unmutated variant regions.

CDR3 length: 16 amino acids. CDR1 and CDR2 from the germline V gene are SGHNT and YENEEA. V dropped 7 bases and J dropped 4; count of bases not matched to a gene: 10. The protocol was immunoSEQ multiplex PCR, while the TCRdb copy is restricted to in-frame clones and leaves out a portion. The table lists roughly 140,000 clones, approximately 88% of them singletons. As for this clone: Its antigen is unknown.

The chain employs TRBV11-3 and TRBJ2-1, with 10 nucleotides matching TRBD1. This TCR was sampled from an adult in good health. This specimen was peripheral blood, taken on day 0 of MenACWY control vaccination. This CDR3 is CASTSQGTGAYNEQFF. As DNA, the CDR3 is TGTGCCAGCACCTCCCAGGGGACAGGGGCGTACAATGAGCAGTTCTTC. Supplemented by reference TRBV11-3 and TRBJ2-1, the full variable domain reads EAGVVQSPRYKIIEKKQPVAFWCNPISGHNTLYWYLQNLGQGPELLIRYENEEAVDDSQLPKDRFSAERLKGVDSTLKIQPAELGDSAVYLCASTSQGTGAYNEQFFGPGTRLTVL.